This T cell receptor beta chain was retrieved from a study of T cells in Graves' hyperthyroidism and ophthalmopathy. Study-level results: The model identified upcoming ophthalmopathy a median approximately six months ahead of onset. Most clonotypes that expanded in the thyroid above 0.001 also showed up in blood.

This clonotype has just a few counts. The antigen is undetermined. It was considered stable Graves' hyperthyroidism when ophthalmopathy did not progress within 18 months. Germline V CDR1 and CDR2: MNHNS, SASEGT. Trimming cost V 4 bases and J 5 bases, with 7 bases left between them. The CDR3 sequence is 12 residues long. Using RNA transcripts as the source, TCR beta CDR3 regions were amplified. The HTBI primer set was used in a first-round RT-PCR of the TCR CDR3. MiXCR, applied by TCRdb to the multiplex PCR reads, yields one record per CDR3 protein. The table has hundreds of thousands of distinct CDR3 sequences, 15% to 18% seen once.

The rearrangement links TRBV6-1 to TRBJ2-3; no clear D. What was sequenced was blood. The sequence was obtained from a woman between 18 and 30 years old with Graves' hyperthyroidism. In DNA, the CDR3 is TGTGCCAGCAGTGGCGAATTAGATACGCAGTATTTT. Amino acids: CASSGELDTQYF.